The sequence of this T cell receptor beta chain was determined in a study of T cell changes during pregnancy in multiple sclerosis. The data were produced by immunoSEQ multiplex PCR, yet TCRdb's version contains in-frame clones alone and is incomplete. The sample has about 21,000 clones; nearly 90% are singletons. The table lists this clone with a count of one. V trimming: 4 bases; J trimming: 2 bases; junction bases outside the gene matches: 13. The CDR3 spans 17 residues. Germline V gene sequence: CDR1 SGHDT, CDR2 YYEEEE. The chain recombines TRBV5-6 with TRBJ2-3, with 7 bases aligning to TRBD2. The clonotype originates from a female donor in good health, enrolled as a control in a pregnancy study. The sample here was CD8+ T cells from peripheral blood mononuclear cells, taken in the second trimester of pregnancy. CDR3 coding DNA: TGTGCCAGCAGCCCGTACGGATCTAGCGGCAACACAGATACGCAGTATTTT. It codes for CASSPYGSSGNTDTQYF.